The T cell receptor beta chain described here comes from a study of blood T cell repertoires in COVID-19. In the study overall: From the United States, Italy and Spain came samples of acute and convalescent COVID-19.

Original processing methods: Reference gene primer amplification gave nucleated cell count estimates. Sequencing used immunoSEQ multiplex PCR; TCRdb keeps in-frame clones, though not all of them. That table furnishes V, J and clone size, whereas the DNA furnished D and trimming. The sample comprises roughly 520,000 clones, approximately 88% of which are singletons, and 1.8% rests with the top ten. Sample: PBMCs or T cells enriched from blood (not recorded which). The origin of this receptor is a woman between 35 and 50 years old who had recovered from COVID-19.

CDR3 amino acids: CASSLVGSANTEAFF. The CDR3 region has the DNA TGTGCCAGCAGCTTGGTCGGGTCAGCGAACACTGAAGCTTTCTTT. J is TRBJ1-1 and V is TRBV5-5; no firm D call. V gave up 0 bases and J gave up 1 base, with 10 bases separating them. This CDR3 has 15 amino acids. Germline-derived CDR1 and CDR2 are SGHKS and YYEKEE (reference sequence).